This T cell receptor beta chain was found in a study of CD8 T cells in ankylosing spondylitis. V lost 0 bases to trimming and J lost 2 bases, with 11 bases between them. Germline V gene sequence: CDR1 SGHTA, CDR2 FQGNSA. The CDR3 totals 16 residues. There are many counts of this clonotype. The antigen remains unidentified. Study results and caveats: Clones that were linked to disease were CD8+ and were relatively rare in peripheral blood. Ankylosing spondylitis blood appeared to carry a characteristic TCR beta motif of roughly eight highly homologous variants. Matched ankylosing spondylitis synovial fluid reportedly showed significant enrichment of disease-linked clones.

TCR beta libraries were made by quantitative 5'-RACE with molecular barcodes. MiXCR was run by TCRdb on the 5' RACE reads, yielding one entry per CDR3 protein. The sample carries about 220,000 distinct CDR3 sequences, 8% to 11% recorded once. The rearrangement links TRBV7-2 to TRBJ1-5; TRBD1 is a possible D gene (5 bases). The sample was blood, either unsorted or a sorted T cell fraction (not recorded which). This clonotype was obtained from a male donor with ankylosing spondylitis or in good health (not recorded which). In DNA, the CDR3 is TGTGCCAGCAGCTTAGCGGGACTCAGGGGCAATCAGCCCCAGCATTTT. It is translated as CASSLAGLRGNQPQHF.